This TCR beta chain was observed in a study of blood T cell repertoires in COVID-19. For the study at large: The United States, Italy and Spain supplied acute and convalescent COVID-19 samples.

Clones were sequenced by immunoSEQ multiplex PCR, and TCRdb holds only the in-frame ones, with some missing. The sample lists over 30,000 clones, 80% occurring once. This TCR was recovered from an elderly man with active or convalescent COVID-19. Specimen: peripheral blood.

In DNA, the CDR3 is TGTGCCAGCAGTATTAAAGGAAACACCATATATTTT. It specifies CASSIKGNTIYF. V is TRBV2 and J is TRBJ1-3; D unresolved. V was cut by 5 bases and J by 4 bases, with 6 bases left in between. CDR1 SNHLY and CDR2 FYNNEI come from the germline V gene. The CDR3 is 12 amino acids.